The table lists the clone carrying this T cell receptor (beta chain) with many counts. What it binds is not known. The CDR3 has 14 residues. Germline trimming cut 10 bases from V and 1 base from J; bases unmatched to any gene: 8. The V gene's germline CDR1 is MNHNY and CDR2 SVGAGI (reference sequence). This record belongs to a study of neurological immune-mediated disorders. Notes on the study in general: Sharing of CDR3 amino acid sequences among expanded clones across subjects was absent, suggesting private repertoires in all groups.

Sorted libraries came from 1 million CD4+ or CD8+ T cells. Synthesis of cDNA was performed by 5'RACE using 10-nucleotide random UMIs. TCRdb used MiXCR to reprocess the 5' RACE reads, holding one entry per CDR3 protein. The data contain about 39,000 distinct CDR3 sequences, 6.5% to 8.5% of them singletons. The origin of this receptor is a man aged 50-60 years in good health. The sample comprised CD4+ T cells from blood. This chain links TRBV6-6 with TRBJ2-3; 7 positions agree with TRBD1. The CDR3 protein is CANSPGTGTDTQYF. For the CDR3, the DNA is TGTGCCAACTCCCCCGGGACAGGCACAGATACGCAGTATTTT.